This T cell receptor (beta chain) emerged from a study of cytomegalovirus exposure and HLA in healthy donors. Germline-derived CDR1 and CDR2 are MNHEY and SMNVEV (reference sequence). The CDR3 contains 14 residues. Trimming cost V 6 bases and J 0 bases, with 11 bases left between them. PCR involved 60 Vbeta and 13 Jbeta primers. This table comes from immunoSEQ multiplex PCR, and its TCRdb copy is limited to in-frame clones, with some not included. Altogether some 130,000 clones are present, over 50% being singletons, with the ten largest covering roughly 1.7%. CMV serostatus was not recorded for this donor.

This rearrangement joins TRBV27 to TRBJ1-1, with a possible D match to TRBD1 (6 bases). The TCR sequence derives from a human donor in good health. The sequencing sample was made of PBMCs. CDR3 sequence: CASRIQGLNTEAFF. DNA of the CDR3: TGTGCCAGCAGGATACAGGGTTTGAACACTGAAGCTTTCTTT.